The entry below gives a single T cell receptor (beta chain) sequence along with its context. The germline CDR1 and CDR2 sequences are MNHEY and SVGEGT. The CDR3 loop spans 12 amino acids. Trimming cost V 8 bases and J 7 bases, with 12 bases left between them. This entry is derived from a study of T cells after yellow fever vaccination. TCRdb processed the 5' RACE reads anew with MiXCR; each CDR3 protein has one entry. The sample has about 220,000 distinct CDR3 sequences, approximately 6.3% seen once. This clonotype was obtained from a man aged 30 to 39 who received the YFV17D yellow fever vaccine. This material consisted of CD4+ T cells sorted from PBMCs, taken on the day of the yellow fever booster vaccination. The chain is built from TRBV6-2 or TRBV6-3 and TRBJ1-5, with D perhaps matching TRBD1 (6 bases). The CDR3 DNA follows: TGTGCCAGCGGTAGGGGGACCCAGCCCCAGCATTTT. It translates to CASGRGTQPQHF.